Detailed here is one TCR beta chain. One entry per CDR3 protein results from TCRdb running MiXCR on the 5' RACE reads. The sample lists 350,000 to 450,000 distinct CDR3 sequences, about a fifth seen once, with roughly 12% in the top ten. The entry originates in a study of identical twins. Germline loops: CDR1 LGHDT, CDR2 YNNKEL (reference sequence). The J segment lost 4 bases and the V segment lost 1 base, leaving 4 bases of the junction unmatched. There are 15 residues in the CDR3. Source material: naive T cells sorted from blood. This receptor was obtained from a man between 45 and 60 years old in good health. The chain uses TRBV3-1 and TRBJ2-5; 9 bases map to TRBD1. The CDR3 loop reads CASSQVGQGRETQYF. Here the CDR3 DNA reads TGTGCCAGCAGCCAAGTCGGACAGGGGCGAGAGACCCAGTACTTC.